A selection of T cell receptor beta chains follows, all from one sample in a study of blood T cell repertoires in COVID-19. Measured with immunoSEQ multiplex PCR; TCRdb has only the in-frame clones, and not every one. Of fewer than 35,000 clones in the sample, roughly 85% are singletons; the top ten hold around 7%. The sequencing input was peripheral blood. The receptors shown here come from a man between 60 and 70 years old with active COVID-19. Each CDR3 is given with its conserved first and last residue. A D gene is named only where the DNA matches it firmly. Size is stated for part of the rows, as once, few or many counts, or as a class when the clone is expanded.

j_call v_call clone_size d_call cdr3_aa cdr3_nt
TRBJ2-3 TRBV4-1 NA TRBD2 CASSQDQAGVFGTQYF TGCGCCAGCAGCCAAGACCAAGCGGGAGTCTTTGGTACGCAGTATTTT
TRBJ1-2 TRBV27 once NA CASSSLQGYGYTF TGTGCCAGCAGCTCGTTACAGGGATATGGCTACACCTTC
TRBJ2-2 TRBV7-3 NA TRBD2 CASSSLAGGTGELFF TGTGCCAGCAGCTCCCTAGCGGGGGGCACCGGGGAGCTGTTTTTT
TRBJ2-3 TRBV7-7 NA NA CASSLLGGATDTQYF TGTGCCAGCAGCTTATTGGGGGGTGCCACAGATACGCAGTATTTT
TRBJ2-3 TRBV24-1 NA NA CATSDPGFTDTQYF TGTGCCACCAGTGACCCGGGGTTCACAGATACGCAGTATTTT
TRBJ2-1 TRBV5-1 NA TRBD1 CASSSGTGGIGEQFF TGCGCCAGCAGCTCCGGGACAGGGGGGATAGGGGAGCAGTTCTTC
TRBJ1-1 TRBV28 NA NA CASSALTEAFF TGTGCCAGCAGTGCCCTAACTGAAGCTTTCTTT
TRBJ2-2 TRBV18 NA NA CASSLRGLSIAGELFF TGTGCCAGCTCACTCCGCGGCCTGTCCATCGCCGGGGAGCTGTTTTTT
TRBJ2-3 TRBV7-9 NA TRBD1 CASGLQGVLTDTQYF TGTGCCAGCGGACTGCAGGGGGTTTTAACAGATACGCAGTATTTT
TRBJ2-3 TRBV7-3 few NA CASSKGTSTDTQYF TGTGCCAGCAGCAAAGGGACTTCCACAGATACGCAGTATTTT
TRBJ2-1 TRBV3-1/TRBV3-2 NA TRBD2 CASSRPGTRVNEQFF TGTGCCAGCAGCCGTCCCGGGACTAGGGTCAATGAGCAGTTCTTC
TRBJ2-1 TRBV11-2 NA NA CASSLRGTLSGNEQFF TGTGCCAGCAGCTTAAGAGGAACTCTGAGCGGCAATGAGCAGTTCTTC
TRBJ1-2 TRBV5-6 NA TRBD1 CASSQTGSANYGYTF TGTGCCAGCAGCCAGACAGGGAGCGCTAACTATGGCTACACCTTC
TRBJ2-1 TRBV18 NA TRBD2 CASSELAGAYNEQFF TGTGCCAGCTCAGAATTAGCGGGAGCTTACAATGAGCAGTTCTTC
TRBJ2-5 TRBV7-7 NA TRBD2 CASSLAGARETQYF TGTGCTAGCAGCTTAGCGGGGGCACGAGAGACCCAGTACTTC
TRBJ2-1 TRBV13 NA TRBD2 CASSYAGGSWDNEQFF TGTGCCAGCAGCTACGCGGGCGGGAGCTGGGACAATGAGCAGTTCTTC
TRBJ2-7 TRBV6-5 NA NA CASSYSGSPTQYF TGTGCCAGCAGTTACTCGGGCAGTCCTACTCAGTACTTC
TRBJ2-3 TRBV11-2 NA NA CASLGWNTDTQYF TGTGCCAGCCTCGGGTGGAACACAGATACGCAGTATTTT
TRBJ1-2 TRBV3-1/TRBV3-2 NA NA CASSRQSSTLSGYTF TGTGCCAGCAGCCGACAGTCTTCTACCCTTTCCGGCTACACCTTC
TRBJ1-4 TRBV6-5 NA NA CASSYSNQINEKLFF TGTGCCAGCAGTTACTCGAATCAGATTAATGAAAAACTGTTTTTT
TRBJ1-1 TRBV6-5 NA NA CASSYSAGVNTEAFF TGTGCCAGCAGTTACTCGGCAGGCGTGAACACTGAAGCTTTCTTT
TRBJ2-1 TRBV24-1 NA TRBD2 CATSDQSGRAGNEQFF TGTGCCACCAGTGATCAAAGCGGGAGGGCCGGAAATGAGCAGTTCTTC
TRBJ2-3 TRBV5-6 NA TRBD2 CASSQPGLGVDTQYF TGTGCCAGCAGCCAGCCGGGACTAGGAGTAGATACGCAGTATTTT
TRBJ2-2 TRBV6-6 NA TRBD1 CASSYLQGNGELFF TGTGCCAGCAGCTACCTACAGGGGAACGGGGAGCTGTTTTTT
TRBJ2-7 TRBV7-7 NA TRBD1 CASSLARGYEQYF TGTGCTAGCAGCTTAGCCAGGGGGTACGAGCAGTACTTC
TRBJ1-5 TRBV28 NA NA CASSFRVGINNQPQHF TGTGCCAGCAGTTTCAGGGTGGGGATTAACAATCAGCCCCAGCATTTT
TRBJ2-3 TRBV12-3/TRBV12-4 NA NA CASRAQGNEYF TGTGCCAGCAGGGCCCAGGGTAATGAGTATTTT